The 27 T cell receptor beta chains below were found in one sample sequenced in a study of blood T cells in healthy people across ages. With a J-beta primer mix and a sample-barcoded 5' primer, a second PCR ran about 6 to 11 cycles. MiXCR was run by TCRdb on the 5' RACE reads, yielding one entry per CDR3 protein. The sample has almost 800,000 distinct CDR3 sequences; 55% to 75% are singletons. Material for sequencing was blood. Receptor source: a man aged 30-40 years in good health.

V is TRBV20-1 and J is TRBJ1-2; a possible D gene is TRBD1 (5 bases). Germline V gene sequence: CDR1 DFQATT, CDR2 SNEGSKA (reference sequence). Trimming removed 3 bases from V and 3 bases from J, with 14 bases in between. The CDR3 has 14 amino acids. The CDR3 coding sequence is TGCAGTGCTAGTAGGGATCGGGGCTACTATGGCTACACCTTC. Its translation is CSASRDRGYYGYTF.

This clonotype was found a few times. The chain is built from TRBV18 and TRBJ2-1, with D uncertain. V gave up 3 bases and J gave up 1 base, with 10 bases separating them. The CDR3 covers 15 residues. Germline lookup yields CDR1 KGHSH and CDR2 LQKENI. The CDR3 bases are TGTGCCAGCTCACCCACACAGAAGTCCTACAATGAGCAGTTCTTC. Its protein product is CASSPTQKSYNEQFF.

The V and J genes are TRBV6-2 or TRBV6-3 and TRBJ2-1, with D perhaps TRBD1 (5 bases). The CDR3 covers 13 residues. Trimming pared 4 bases from V and 8 bases from J, leaving 12 bases between. Germline loops: CDR1 MNHEY, CDR2 SVGEGT. The DNA of the CDR3 is TGTGCCAGCAGTTTCTATACAGGCGATGAGCAGTTCTTC. Translating gives CASSFYTGDEQFF.

This chain joins TRBV20-1 and TRBJ2-7, with D possibly matching TRBD2 (5 bases). The CDR3 totals 16 residues. With 6 bases removed from V and 7 bases from J, the gap between germline ends came to 28 bases. Germline V gives CDR1 DFQATT, CDR2 SNEGSKA (reference sequence). CDR3 in amino acids: CSARKGWERLYNEQYF. Written as DNA, the CDR3 is TGCAGTGCCCGGAAGGGTTGGGAGAGACTCTACAATGAGCAGTACTTC.

This clonotype was counted only a few times. This chain joins TRBV7-2 and TRBJ2-4; D gene unclear. From germline, CDR1 is SGHTA and CDR2 FQGNSA. This CDR3 spans 13 amino acids. Trimming removed 1 base at V and 14 bases at J, with 15 bases between. The CDR3 loop reads CASSLGGRVEEYF. The CDR3 nucleotides are TGTGCCAGCAGCTTAGGGGGTCGTGTCGAGGAGTACTTC.

The chain employs TRBV20-1 and TRBJ1-5; 7 positions agree with TRBD1. Germline V gene sequence: CDR1 DFQATT, CDR2 SNEGSKA (reference sequence). The CDR3 has 13 amino acids. Losses at the gene ends were 6 bases for V and 6 bases for J; bases not matched to a gene: 8. DNA of the CDR3: TGCAGTGCCACCCGGGACAGTGTTCAGCCCCAGCATTTT. Its protein is CSATRDSVQPQHF.

This chain joins TRBV9 and TRBJ2-1; 10 nucleotides match TRBD2. With 0 bases clipped from V and 7 bases from J, the junction kept 10 bases outside the gene matches. The CDR3 runs to 17 residues. Germline V gene data show CDR1 as SGDLS and CDR2 as YYNGEE. Here the CDR3 reads CASSVDGASGGLNEQFF. Here the CDR3 DNA reads TGTGCCAGCAGCGTAGACGGTGCTAGCGGGGGATTGAATGAGCAGTTCTTC. Drawing the rest from reference TRBV9 and TRBJ2-1, the complete variable domain is DSGVTQTPKHLITATGQRVTLRCSPRSGDLSVYWYQQSLDQGLQFLIQYYNGEERAKGNILERFSAQQFPDLHSELNLSSLELGDSALYFCASSVDGASGGLNEQFFGPGTRLTVL.

The chain uses TRBV28 and TRBJ2-7; 8 nucleotides align to TRBD2. The DNA end is a closer match to TRBJ2-5, so the J assignment may be wrong. The CDR3 runs to 16 residues. Germline V CDR1 and CDR2: MDHEN, SYDVKM. The CDR3 spells CASSPLAGYSMETQYF. As DNA, the CDR3 is TGTGCCAGCAGTCCTCTAGCGGGCTACAGCATGGAGACCCAGTACTTC.

The chain uses TRBV5-1 and TRBJ2-4; TRBD2 might be the D (6 bases). The J call is in doubt because the DNA end fits TRBJ2-7 better. This CDR3 has 15 residues. The germline V gene encodes CDR1 SGHRS and CDR2 YFSETQ. CDR3 protein: CASSLVASDSYEQYF. The CDR3 bases are TGCGCCAGCAGCTTGGTAGCTAGCGATTCCTACGAGCAGTACTTC.

The V call is TRBV12-3 or TRBV12-4, the J call TRBJ2-1, with TRBD1 as a possible D gene (6 bases). V shed 6 bases and J shed 4 bases, with 25 bases lying between them. This CDR3 has 18 amino acids. The CDR3 DNA is TGTGCCAGCAGAAAGACAGGTAAACAGGTTGTGGATTACAATGAGCAGTTCTTC. Protein sequence: CASRKTGKQVVDYNEQFF.

V usage is TRBV15 and J usage is TRBJ1-1; TRBD1 matches at 12 bases. Trimming removed 2 bases from V and 4 bases from J; junction bases left unmatched: 5. The CDR3 has 16 residues. The germline CDR1 and CDR2 sequences are LNHNV and YYDKDF (reference sequence). The CDR3 is CATSRRDRGPGTEAFF. DNA of the CDR3: TGTGCCACCAGCAGACGGGACAGGGGGCCTGGCACTGAAGCTTTCTTT.

The rearrangement uses TRBV3-1 and TRBJ1-1; TRBD1 might be the D (5 bases). CDR1 is LGHDT and CDR2 is YNNKEL in the germline V gene (reference sequence). The CDR3 spans 13 residues. V was trimmed by 2 bases and J by 1 base, leaving 5 bases between them. CDR3 coding DNA: TGTGCCAGCAGCCAACAGGGGAACACTGAAGCTTTCTTT. Its translation is CASSQQGNTEAFF.

The gene calls are TRBV3-1 and TRBJ1-6; 8 bases are shared with TRBD1. From germline, CDR1 is LGHDT and CDR2 YNNKEL (reference sequence). The ends lost 1 base at V and 7 bases at J; junction bases unmatched: 3. This CDR3 region has 15 residues. The CDR3 DNA reads TGTGCCAGCAGCCAAGTGCACAGGGGGAATTCACCCCTCCACTTT. Protein: CASSQVHRGNSPLHF.

The V gene is TRBV12-3 or TRBV12-4, the J gene TRBJ1-5; 8 nucleotides agree with TRBD1. The CDR3 is 16 residues long. V dropped 6 bases and J dropped 6; count of bases not matched to a gene: 13. The CDR3 loop reads CASSPRGQGAAQPQHF. The CDR3, as DNA: TGTGCCAGCAGCCCACGGGGGCAGGGGGCAGCTCAGCCCCAGCATTTT.

This clonotype was observed a handful of times. The V gene is TRBV12-3 or TRBV12-4, the J gene TRBJ2-7; 10 nucleotides match TRBD1. The CDR3 contains 17 residues. The V segment lost 4 bases and the J segment 2 bases; nucleotides outside the gene matches: 11. The CDR3 spells CASSSLGFGTGAYEQYF. CDR3 in DNA: TGTGCCAGCAGTTCCCTTGGGTTCGGGACAGGGGCCTACGAGCAGTACTTC.

This clonotype was detected only a few times. Here the CDR3 DNA reads TGTGCCAGCAGTTTGTACAGACCCTATGGCTACACCTTC. It codes for CASSLYRPYGYTF. The chain uses TRBV12-3 or TRBV12-4 and TRBJ1-2, with no clear D. The CDR3 has 13 residues. The germline V and J ends were trimmed by 3 bases and 4 bases, with 9 bases remaining between them.

This clonotype was seen a few times. V gene TRBV20-1 combines with J gene TRBJ1-1; possibly TRBD1 for D (5 bases). The V gene's germline CDR1 is DFQATT and CDR2 SNEGSKA (reference sequence). The CDR3 consists of 15 residues. The V end was cut by 1 base, the J end by 0 bases, with 12 bases between. The CDR3 sequence: CSARGPGLMNTEAFF. The CDR3 coding sequence is TGCAGTGCTAGAGGCCCGGGACTCATGAACACTGAAGCTTTCTTT.

There are many counts of this clonotype. The chain has TRBV29-1 and TRBJ2-5; D unresolved. The CDR3 is 13 amino acids. The V end was cut by 7 bases, the J end by 5 bases, with 17 bases between. Looked up from germline, CDR1 is SQVTM and CDR2 is ANQGSEA. CDR3 sequence reads: CSARHHFLETQYF. CDR3 bases: TGCAGCGCGCGACACCATTTTCTTGAGACCCAGTACTTC.

V and J are TRBV7-3 and TRBJ2-1, with TRBD2 matching 13 bases. Germline V gives CDR1 SGHTA, CDR2 FQGTGA. Unmatched junction bases numbered 9, after V lost 4 bases and J lost 0 bases. The CDR3 contains 19 residues. CDR3 amino acids: CASSWEGLAGQYSYNEQFF. CDR3 DNA sequence: TGTGCCAGCAGCTGGGAGGGACTAGCGGGACAATACTCCTACAATGAGCAGTTCTTC.

The rearrangement joins TRBV12-3 or TRBV12-4 to TRBJ2-1; D is perhaps TRBD1 (5 bases). There are 14 residues in the CDR3. Trimming removed 5 bases from V and 4 bases from J, with 12 bases in between. CDR3 in amino acids: CASSPRQKYNEQFF. The CDR3 DNA follows: TGTGCCAGCAGTCCCAGACAGAAATACAATGAGCAGTTCTTC.

In the case of this clonotype: Just one base apart from a much larger clone, this may be a read error. V gene TRBV18 combines with J gene TRBJ2-5; the D gene is possibly TRBD2 (6 bases). The CDR3 consists of 18 residues. The V end was cut by 2 bases, the J end by 11 bases, with 30 bases between. Germline V lookup: CDR1 KGHSH, CDR2 LQKENI. CDR3 nucleotides: TGTGCCAGCTCACCAGTTCCCTCTCGACTAACCGGGAGCTATGAGCAGTACTTC. It specifies CASSPVPSRLTGSYEQYF.

This clonotype was seen more than once but under ten times. The V call is TRBV6-2 or TRBV6-3, the J call TRBJ2-2, with 11 nucleotides matching TRBD2. The germline CDR1 and CDR2 sequences are MNHEY and SVGEGT. Unmatched junction bases numbered 5, after V lost 6 bases and J lost 5 bases. This CDR3 spans 15 amino acids. CDR3: CASSLLAGVTGELFF. In DNA, the CDR3 is TGTGCCAGCAGCTTACTAGCGGGAGTTACCGGGGAGCTGTTTTTT.

This clonotype was seen repeatedly, ten times or more. The chain joins TRBV5-1 to TRBJ2-7, with a tentative D call TRBD1 (6 bases). This CDR3 has 14 amino acids. Trimming shortened V by 3 bases and J by 2 bases, and 12 bases separated the two germline ends. Germline V lookup: CDR1 SGHRS, CDR2 YFSETQ. CDR3 DNA sequence: TGCGCCAGCAGCTCCCTCACAGGGCCCTACGAGCAGTACTTC. Protein product: CASSSLTGPYEQYF.

This clonotype was seen only once. J is TRBJ2-7 and V is TRBV5-7; a weak D match, TRBD2 (5 bases). TRBV5-7 is assigned to the ORF class and has an uncertain function. Trimming took off 0 bases at V and 2 bases at J, with 18 bases between the two ends. The CDR3 is made up of 17 amino acids. CDR3 bases: TGTGCCAGCAGCTTGGACCGATATACTAGTCCGCCCTACGAGCAGTACTTC. This sequence encodes CASSLDRYTSPPYEQYF.

This clonotype has more than one count but fewer than ten. The chain couples TRBV25-1 to TRBJ2-7, with 7 bases fitting TRBD2. CDR1 and CDR2 (germline): MGHDK, SYGVNS. Losses at the gene ends were 7 bases for V and 5 bases for J; bases not matched to a gene: 8. This CDR3 comprises 13 residues. CDR3 residues: CASNKGEGHEQYF. The CDR3 nucleotides read TGTGCCAGCAACAAAGGGGAGGGGCACGAGCAGTACTTC.

On this clonotype: At one end the junction does not follow the germline gene, possibly because of a read error. The chain joins TRBV6-5 to TRBJ2-4, with 7 bases that match TRBD1. The CDR3 length is 16 residues. Germline V lookup: CDR1 MNHEY, CDR2 SVGAGI. The CDR3 sequence is CASSYSTAGGGNVQYF. For the CDR3, the DNA is TGTGCCAGCAGTTACTCGACCGCAGGGGGTGGAAACGTTCAGTACTTC.

Concerning this clonotype itself: A much more abundant neighbour one base away suggests this may be a read error. This chain links TRBV6-5 with TRBJ2-7, with 10 nucleotides matching TRBD1. CDR1 and CDR2 from the germline V gene are MNHEY and SVGAGI. V lost 8 bases, J lost 6 bases, and 10 bases stayed unmatched. The CDR3 contains 14 residues. CDR3 residues: CASWRQGAPTEQYF. The CDR3 region has the DNA TGTGCCAGCTGGCGACAGGGGGCACCCACCGAGCAGTACTTC.